This TCR beta chain was identified in a study of T cells in Graves' hyperthyroidism and ophthalmopathy. Amplification of TCR beta CDR3 regions used RNA as the template. Initially, a first-round RT-PCR of the TCR CDR3 employed the HTBI primer set. TCRdb independently ran MiXCR on the multiplex PCR reads; one entry per CDR3 protein. Among about 250,000 distinct CDR3 sequences listed, 24% were seen once. After removal of 6 bases from V and 5 bases from J, the junction contained 5 bases not matched to a gene. Germline CDR1 and CDR2: DFQATT and SNEGSKA (reference sequence). This CDR3 comprises 13 residues. Study-level findings and limits: A 13 V-J signature model discriminated ophthalmopathy versus stable hyperthyroidism. Most expanded thyroid clonotypes above 0.001 recurred in blood.

This clonotype has ten or more counts. Its antigen is as yet unknown. Ophthalmopathy patients had Clinical Activity Score at least 3, NOSPECS grade at least 4, duration under 3 months. The TCR was taken from a woman in her forties with Graves' ophthalmopathy. V gene TRBV20-1 combines with J gene TRBJ1-5; TRBD1 matches 9 bases. What was sequenced was blood. This chain's CDR3 is CSARDRVDQPQHF. DNA of the CDR3: TGCAGTGCCAGGGACAGGGTGGATCAGCCCCAGCATTTT.